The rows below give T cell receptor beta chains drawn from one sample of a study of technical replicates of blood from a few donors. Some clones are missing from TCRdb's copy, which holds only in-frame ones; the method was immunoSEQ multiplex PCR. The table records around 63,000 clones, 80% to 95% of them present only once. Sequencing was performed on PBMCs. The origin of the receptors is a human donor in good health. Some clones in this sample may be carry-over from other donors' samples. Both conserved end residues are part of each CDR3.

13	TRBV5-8	CASSTDGVYGYTF
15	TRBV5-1	CASSFGRDYYNEQFF
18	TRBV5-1	CASSLAGRQGSLSGGYTF
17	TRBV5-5	CASSSLPDRRANYGYTF
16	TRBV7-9	CASSDSNLGRRVEQYF
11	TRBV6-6	CASGAQRGYTF
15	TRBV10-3	CAISESGTGLYEQYF
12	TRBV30	CAWTTRGHTQYF
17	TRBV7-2	CASSYGQGGVYNSPLHF
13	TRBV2	CASSDWVEQPQHF
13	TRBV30	CAWSTGGGYEQYF
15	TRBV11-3	CASSPNAGGFGEQFF
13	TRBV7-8	CASSKGQGGGYTF
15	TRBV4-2	CASSQDVRGSYEQFF
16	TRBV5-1	CASSYDPAGGQETQYF
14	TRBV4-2	CASSRGTGPYEQYF
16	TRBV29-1	CSVPGLAVGSYNEQFF
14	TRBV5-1	CASSQAGGYTEAFF
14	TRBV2	CASHRDRALGEQYF
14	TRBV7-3	CASSKTSGTGELFF
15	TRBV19	CASSPDLGVSYEQYF
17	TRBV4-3	CASSQDGGGSRNTEAFF
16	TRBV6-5	CASSYSHGQGNEKLFF
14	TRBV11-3	CASSLETTRTEQFF
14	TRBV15	CATSTDRVGYGYTF